This passage covers 15 T cell receptor beta chains from one sample sequenced in a study of blood T cell repertoires in COVID-19. The method was immunoSEQ multiplex PCR; TCRdb's version includes in-frame clones alone and lacks a portion of them. Of some 75,000 clones listed, more than 70% are singletons. Sequencing was done on a sample of peripheral blood. The receptors were gathered from a man in his 70s with active or convalescent COVID-19.

This chain uses TRBV29-1 with TRBJ2-3; the match to TRBD2 covers 7 bases. The CDR3 is 16 amino acids. The V gene end was trimmed by 2 bases and the J gene end by 8 bases; junction bases not matched to a gene: 16. CDR1 and CDR2 from the germline V gene are SQVTM and ANQGSEA. The CDR3 DNA sequence: TGCAGCGTTGAACGTACCCCTAGCGGTTGGGGGGGTACGCAGTATTTT. Its translation: CSVERTPSGWGGTQYF.

The chain couples TRBV12-3 or TRBV12-4 to TRBJ1-2, with D tentatively TRBD1 (5 bases). The V end lost 6 bases, the J end lost 5 bases, and 13 bases lay between the germline ends. The CDR3 spans 13 residues. The chain's CDR3 is CASSPAGRYGYTF. The DNA of the CDR3 is TGTGCCAGCAGCCCCGCAGGGAGGTATGGCTACACCTTC.

The rearrangement uses TRBV28 and TRBJ1-1; 7 bases align to TRBD1. V lost 5 bases and J lost 11; bases outside the gene matches: 5. CDR3 length: 11 residues. CDR1 and CDR2 (germline): MDHEN, SYDVKM. CDR3 protein: CASSPDRRAFF. Here the CDR3 DNA reads TGTGCCAGCAGTCCGGACAGGAGGGCTTTCTTT. Full variable domain (missing parts from reference TRBV28 and TRBJ1-1): DVKVTQSSRYLVKRTGEKVFLECVQDMDHENMFWYRQDPGLGLRLIYFSYDVKMKEKGDIPEGYSVSREKKERFSLILESASTNQTSMYLCASSPDRRAFFGQGTRLTVV.

J is TRBJ1-2 and V is TRBV19; 9 bases align to TRBD1. V was pared by 4 bases and J by 6 bases, with 3 bases of the junction left unmatched. Looked up from germline, CDR1 is LNHDA and CDR2 is SQIVND (reference sequence). The CDR3 runs 13 residues. The CDR3 nucleotides are TGTGCCAGTAGTAGGGGGACAGGGAATGGCTACACCTTC. Its translation is CASSRGTGNGYTF.

The chain has TRBV29-1 and TRBJ2-3; D gene unclear. V was clipped by 4 bases and J by 7 bases, with 15 bases between them. This CDR3 has 13 residues. CDR1 is SQVTM, CDR2 ANQGSEA, per germline. CDR3 region: CSVALNILNTQYF. CDR3 DNA sequence: TGCAGCGTTGCCCTCAACATCCTCAATACGCAGTATTTT.

The CDR3 sequence is CASSFQQGFGHF. CDR3 nucleotide sequence: TGTGCCAGCAGTTTCCAACAGGGATTTGGCCACTTT. This chain connects TRBV28 to TRBJ1-6; D perhaps matches TRBD1 (6 bases). The CDR3 totals 12 residues. CDR1 and CDR2 from the germline V gene are MDHEN and SYDVKM. V was trimmed by 3 bases and J by 18 bases, leaving 15 bases between them.

The chain has TRBV10-2 and TRBJ2-3, with TRBD2 as a possible D gene (5 bases). Between the trimmed V and J ends, which lost 0 bases and 7 bases, there was a span of 11 bases. CDR3 size: 14 residues. Germline CDR1 and CDR2: WSHSY and SAAADI. The CDR3 spells CASSESRGLYTQYF. CDR3 nucleotides: TGCGCCAGCAGTGAGTCCCGGGGTTTGTATACGCAGTATTTT.

The gene calls are TRBV7-3 and TRBJ2-1, with D perhaps matching TRBD2 (5 bases). V gave up 0 bases and J gave up 7 bases, with 16 bases separating them. The CDR3 sequence is 16 residues long. The germline V gene has CDR1 SGHTA and CDR2 FQGTGA. Written as DNA, the CDR3 is TGTGCCAGCAGCTTAACGGGTAGTCCGTCGGGAAATGAGCAGTTCTTC. Its translation is CASSLTGSPSGNEQFF.

This chain uses TRBV28 with TRBJ2-7, with TRBD2 as a possible D gene (5 bases). The CDR3 runs 14 residues. V lost 8 bases to trimming and J lost 3 bases, with 17 bases between them. Per the germline V gene, CDR1 is MDHEN and CDR2 is SYDVKM. In nucleotides, the CDR3 is TGTGCCAGCCCACCCTCAAGTGGGAGCTACGAGCAGTACTTC. Protein sequence: CASPPSSGSYEQYF.

The chain employs TRBV5-1 and TRBJ2-3, with D perhaps matching TRBD2 (5 bases). The CDR3 sequence is 15 residues long. Germline CDR1 is SGHRS and CDR2 is YFSETQ. The germline V and J ends were trimmed by 2 bases and 6 bases, with 16 bases remaining between them. This chain's CDR3 is CASSLATPPGDTQYF. The CDR3 DNA is TGCGCCAGCAGCTTAGCGACCCCCCCGGGGGATACGCAGTATTTT.

The V gene is TRBV9, the J gene TRBJ2-3, with D hard to call. V was shortened by 0 bases and J by 3 bases, with 11 bases between the two germline ends. This CDR3 is 15 amino acids long. In germline, CDR1 is SGDLS, CDR2 YYNGEE. CDR3 amino acids: CASSVVGTFTDTQYF. CDR3 bases: TGTGCCAGCAGCGTAGTGGGCACGTTTACAGATACGCAGTATTTT.

J is TRBJ1-2 and V is TRBV7-8; D is perhaps TRBD1 (5 bases). The CDR3 spans 13 residues. V gave up 3 bases and J gave up 0 bases, with 5 bases separating them. CDR1 SGHVS and CDR2 FQNEAQ come from the germline V gene. Here the CDR3 reads CASSLTANYGYTF. The CDR3 DNA reads TGTGCCAGCAGCTTGACAGCTAACTATGGCTACACCTTC.

This chain links TRBV27 with TRBJ1-3; D is possibly TRBD1 (5 bases). CDR1 is MNHEY and CDR2 is SMNVEV in the germline V gene (reference sequence). Trimming removed 8 bases from V and 7 bases from J, with 12 bases in between. CDR3 size: 12 residues. This chain's CDR3 is CASGTRGNTIYF. In DNA form, the CDR3 reads TGTGCCAGCGGAACACGGGGGAACACCATATATTTT.

This chain connects TRBV6-4 to TRBJ2-2; D is perhaps TRBD2 (5 bases). Trimming stripped 5 bases from V and 5 bases from J, with 9 bases between. Germline V gives CDR1 MRHNA, CDR2 SNTAGT. This CDR3 contains 13 residues. CDR3 region: CASSSTGTGELFF. The CDR3 bases are TGTGCCAGCAGTAGCACGGGGACCGGGGAGCTGTTTTTT.

The gene calls are TRBV11-2 and TRBJ1-2; 7 nucleotides match TRBD1. V trimming: 5 bases; J trimming: 8 bases; junction bases outside the gene matches: 11. CDR3 length equals 14 residues. Germline V CDR1 and CDR2: SGHAT, FQNNGV. The DNA for the CDR3 is TGTGCCAGCAGCCATATTGACAGGGCCTACGGCTACACCTTC. Residues: CASSHIDRAYGYTF. The full variable domain, completed using reference TRBV11-2 and TRBJ1-2, is EAGVAQSPRYKIIEKRQSVAFWCNPISGHATLYWYQQILGQGPKLLIQFQNNGVVDDSQLPKDRFSAERLKGVDSTLKIQPAKLEDSAVYLCASSHIDRAYGYTFGSGTRLTVV.